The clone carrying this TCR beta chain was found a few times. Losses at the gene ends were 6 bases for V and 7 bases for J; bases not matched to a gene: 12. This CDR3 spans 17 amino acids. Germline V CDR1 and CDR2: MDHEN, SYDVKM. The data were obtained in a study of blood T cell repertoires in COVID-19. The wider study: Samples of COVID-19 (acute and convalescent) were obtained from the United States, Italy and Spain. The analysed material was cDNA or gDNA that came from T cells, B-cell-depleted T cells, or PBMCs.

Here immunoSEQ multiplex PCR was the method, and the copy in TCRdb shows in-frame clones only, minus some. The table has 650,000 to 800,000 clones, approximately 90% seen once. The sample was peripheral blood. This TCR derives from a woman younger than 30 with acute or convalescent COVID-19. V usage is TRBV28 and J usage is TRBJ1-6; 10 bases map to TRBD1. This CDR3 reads CASRPPTGGLWNSPLHF. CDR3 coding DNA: TGTGCCAGCAGGCCCCCGACAGGGGGCTTGTGGAATTCACCCCTCCACTTT.